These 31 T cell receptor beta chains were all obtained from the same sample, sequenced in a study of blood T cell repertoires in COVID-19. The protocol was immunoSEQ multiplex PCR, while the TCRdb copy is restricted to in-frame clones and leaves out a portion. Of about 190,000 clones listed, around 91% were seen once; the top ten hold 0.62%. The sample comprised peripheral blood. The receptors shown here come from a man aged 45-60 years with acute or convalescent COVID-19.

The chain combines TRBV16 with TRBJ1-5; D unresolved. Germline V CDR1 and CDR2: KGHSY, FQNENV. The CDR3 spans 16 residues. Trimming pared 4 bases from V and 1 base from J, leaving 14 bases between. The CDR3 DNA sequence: TGTGCCAGCAGCCTTTCTAGATTTCCCAGCAATCAGCCCCAGCATTTT. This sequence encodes CASSLSRFPSNQPQHF.

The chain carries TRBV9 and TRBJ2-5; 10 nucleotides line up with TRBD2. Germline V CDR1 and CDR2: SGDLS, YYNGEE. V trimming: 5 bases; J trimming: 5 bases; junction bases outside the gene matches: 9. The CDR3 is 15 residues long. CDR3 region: CASSPPSGGMETQYF. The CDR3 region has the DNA TGTGCCAGCAGTCCTCCTAGCGGGGGTATGGAGACCCAGTACTTC.

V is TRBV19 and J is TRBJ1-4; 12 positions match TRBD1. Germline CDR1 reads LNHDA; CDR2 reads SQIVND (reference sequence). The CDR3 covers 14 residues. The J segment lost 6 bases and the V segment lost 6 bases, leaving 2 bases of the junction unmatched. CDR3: CASSWDRGHEKLFF. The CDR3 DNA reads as TGTGCCAGTAGCTGGGACAGGGGGCATGAAAAACTGTTTTTT.

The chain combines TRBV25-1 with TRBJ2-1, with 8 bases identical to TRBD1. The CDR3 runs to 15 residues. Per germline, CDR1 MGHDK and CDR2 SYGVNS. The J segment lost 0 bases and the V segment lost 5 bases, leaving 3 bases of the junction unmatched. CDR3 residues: CASSKGQGSYNEQFF. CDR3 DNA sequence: TGTGCCAGCAGTAAAGGACAGGGCTCCTACAATGAGCAGTTCTTC.

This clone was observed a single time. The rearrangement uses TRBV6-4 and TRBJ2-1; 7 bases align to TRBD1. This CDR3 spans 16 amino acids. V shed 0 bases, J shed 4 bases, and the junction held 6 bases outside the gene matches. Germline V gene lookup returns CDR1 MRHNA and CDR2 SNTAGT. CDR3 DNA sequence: TGTGCCAGCAGTGACTCCTTGAGGGGGCGATACAATGAGCAGTTCTTC. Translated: CASSDSLRGRYNEQFF.

CDR3 in amino acids: CASSGLAGHNEQFF. The CDR3 DNA follows: TGTGCCAGCTCAGGACTAGCGGGGCACAATGAGCAGTTCTTC. This chain joins TRBV2 and TRBJ2-1; 12 bases are shared with TRBD2. The CDR3 has 14 amino acids. V lost 8 bases to trimming and J lost 5 bases; unmatched junction nucleotides: 4. Germline lookup yields CDR1 SNHLY and CDR2 FYNNEI.

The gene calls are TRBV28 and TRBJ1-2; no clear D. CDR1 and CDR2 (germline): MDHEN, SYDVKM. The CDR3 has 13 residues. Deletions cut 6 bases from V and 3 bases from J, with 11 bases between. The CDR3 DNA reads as TGTGCCAGCAGATCGGCGCAGGACTATGGCTACACCTTC. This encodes CASRSAQDYGYTF.

CDR3 amino acids: CASSRDRGLSPLHF. The DNA for the CDR3 is TGTGCCAGCAGCCGGGACAGGGGGCTGTCACCCCTCCACTTT. The chain has TRBV5-6 and TRBJ1-6; 12 nucleotides agree with TRBD1. CDR3 size: 14 residues. V trimming: 4 bases; J trimming: 10 bases; junction bases outside the gene matches: 3. Germline values: CDR1 SGHDT, CDR2 YYEEEE.

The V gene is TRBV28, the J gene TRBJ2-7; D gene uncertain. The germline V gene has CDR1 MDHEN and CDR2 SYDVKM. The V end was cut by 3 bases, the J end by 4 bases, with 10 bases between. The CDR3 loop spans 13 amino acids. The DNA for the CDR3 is TGTGCCAGCAGTTTGATGACAACTTACGAGCAGTACTTC. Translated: CASSLMTTYEQYF.

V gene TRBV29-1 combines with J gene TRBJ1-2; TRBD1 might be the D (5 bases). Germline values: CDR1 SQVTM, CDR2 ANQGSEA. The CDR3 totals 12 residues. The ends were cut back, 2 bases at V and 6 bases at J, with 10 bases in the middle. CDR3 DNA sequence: TGCAGCGTTGAAATCCGGGGGGATGGCTACACCTTC. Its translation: CSVEIRGDGYTF.

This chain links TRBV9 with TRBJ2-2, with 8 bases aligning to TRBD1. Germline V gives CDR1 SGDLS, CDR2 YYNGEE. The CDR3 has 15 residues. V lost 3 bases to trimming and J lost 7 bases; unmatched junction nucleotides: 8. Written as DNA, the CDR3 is TGTGCCAGCAGCGCTAGACAGGGGACGGGCGGGGAGCTGTTTTTT. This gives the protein CASSARQGTGGELFF.

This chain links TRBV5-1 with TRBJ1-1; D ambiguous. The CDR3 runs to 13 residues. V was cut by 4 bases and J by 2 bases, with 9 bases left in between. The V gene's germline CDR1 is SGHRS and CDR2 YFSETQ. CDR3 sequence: CASSPDINTEAFF. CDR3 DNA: TGCGCCAGCAGCCCCGACATTAACACTGAAGCTTTCTTT.

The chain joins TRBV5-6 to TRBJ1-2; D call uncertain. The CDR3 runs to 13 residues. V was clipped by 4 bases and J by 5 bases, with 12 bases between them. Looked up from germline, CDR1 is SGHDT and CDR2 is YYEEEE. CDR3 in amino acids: CASSLGRRYGYTF. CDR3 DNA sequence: TGTGCCAGCAGCCTAGGGCGGAGGTATGGCTACACCTTC.

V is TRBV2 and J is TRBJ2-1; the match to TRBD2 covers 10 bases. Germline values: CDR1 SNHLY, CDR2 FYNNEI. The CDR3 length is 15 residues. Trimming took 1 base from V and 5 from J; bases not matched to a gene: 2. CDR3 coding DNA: TGTGCCAGCAGTGAAGGGACTAGCGGAAACAATGAGCAGTTCTTC. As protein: CASSEGTSGNNEQFF.

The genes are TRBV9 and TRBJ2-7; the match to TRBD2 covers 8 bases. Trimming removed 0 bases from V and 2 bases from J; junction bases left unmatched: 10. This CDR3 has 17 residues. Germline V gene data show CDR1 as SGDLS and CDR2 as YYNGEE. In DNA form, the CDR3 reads TGTGCCAGCAGCGTAGTCGGTTCACCCGGGGGGGCCTACGAGCAGTACTTC. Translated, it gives CASSVVGSPGGAYEQYF.

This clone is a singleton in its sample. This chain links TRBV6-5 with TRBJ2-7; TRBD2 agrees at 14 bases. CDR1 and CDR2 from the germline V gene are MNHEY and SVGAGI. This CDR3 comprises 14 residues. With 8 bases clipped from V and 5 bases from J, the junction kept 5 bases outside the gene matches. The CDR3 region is CASLRLAGGNEQYF. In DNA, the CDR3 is TGTGCCAGCCTCAGACTAGCGGGAGGGAACGAGCAGTACTTC.

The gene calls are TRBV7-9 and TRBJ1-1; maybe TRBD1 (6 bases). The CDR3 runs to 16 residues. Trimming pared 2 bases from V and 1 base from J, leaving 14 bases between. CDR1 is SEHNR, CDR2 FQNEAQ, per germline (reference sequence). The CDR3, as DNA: TGTGCCAGCAGCTTACTAGGGGGACACCAGAACACTGAAGCTTTCTTT. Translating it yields CASSLLGGHQNTEAFF. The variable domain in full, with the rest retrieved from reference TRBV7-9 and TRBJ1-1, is DTGVSQNPRHKITKRGQNVTFRCDPISEHNRLYWYRQTLGQGPEFLTYFQNEAQLEKSRLLSDRFSAERPKGSFSTLEIQRTEQGDSAMYLCASSLLGGHQNTEAFFGQGTRLTVV.

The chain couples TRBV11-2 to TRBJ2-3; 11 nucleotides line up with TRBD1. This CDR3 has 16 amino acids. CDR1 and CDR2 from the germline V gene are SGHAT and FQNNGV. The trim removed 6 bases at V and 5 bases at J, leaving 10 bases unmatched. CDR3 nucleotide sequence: TGTGCCAGCAGAAACTGGGGACAGGGGGAAAAAGATACGCAGTATTTT. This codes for CASRNWGQGEKDTQYF.

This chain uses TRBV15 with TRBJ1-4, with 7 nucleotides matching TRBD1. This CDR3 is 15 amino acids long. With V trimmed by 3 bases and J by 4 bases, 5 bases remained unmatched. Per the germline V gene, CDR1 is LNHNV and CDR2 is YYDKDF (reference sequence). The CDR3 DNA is TGTGCCACCAGCAGGCGAGGGACAGTTAATGAAAAACTGTTTTTT. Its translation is CATSRRGTVNEKLFF.

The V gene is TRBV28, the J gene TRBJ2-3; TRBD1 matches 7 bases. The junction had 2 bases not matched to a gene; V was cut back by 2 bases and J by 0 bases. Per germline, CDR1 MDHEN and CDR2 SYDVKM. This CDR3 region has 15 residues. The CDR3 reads CASSLGDRSTDTQYF. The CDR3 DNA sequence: TGTGCCAGCAGTTTAGGGGACAGAAGCACAGATACGCAGTATTTT.

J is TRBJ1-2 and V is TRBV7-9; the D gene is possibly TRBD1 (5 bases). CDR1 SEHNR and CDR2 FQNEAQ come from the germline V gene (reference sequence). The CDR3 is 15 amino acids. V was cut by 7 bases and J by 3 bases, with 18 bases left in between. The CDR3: CASIPGGMAYYGYTF. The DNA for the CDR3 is TGTGCCAGCATTCCCGGGGGGATGGCGTACTATGGCTACACCTTC.

The CDR3, as DNA: TGCGCCAGCGGACCTGGGCTAGCGGGGTCCACAGATACGCAGTATTTT. The encoded protein is CASGPGLAGSTDTQYF. V and J are TRBV5-1 and TRBJ2-3; 9 bases fit TRBD2. The CDR3 extends over 16 amino acids. Germline V gives CDR1 SGHRS, CDR2 YFSETQ. V dropped 7 bases and J dropped 2; count of bases not matched to a gene: 11.

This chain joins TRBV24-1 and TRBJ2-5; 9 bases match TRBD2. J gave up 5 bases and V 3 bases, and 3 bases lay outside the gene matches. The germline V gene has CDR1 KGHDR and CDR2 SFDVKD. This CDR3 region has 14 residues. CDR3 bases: TGTGCCACCAGTGATGGCGGGAGGGCGGAGACCCAGTACTTC. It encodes CATSDGGRAETQYF.

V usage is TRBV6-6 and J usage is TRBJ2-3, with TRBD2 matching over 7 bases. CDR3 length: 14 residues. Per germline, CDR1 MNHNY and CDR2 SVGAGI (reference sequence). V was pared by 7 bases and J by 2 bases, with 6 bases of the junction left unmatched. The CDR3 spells CASTVTSATDTQYF. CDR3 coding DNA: TGTGCCAGCACCGTAACTAGCGCCACAGATACGCAGTATTTT.

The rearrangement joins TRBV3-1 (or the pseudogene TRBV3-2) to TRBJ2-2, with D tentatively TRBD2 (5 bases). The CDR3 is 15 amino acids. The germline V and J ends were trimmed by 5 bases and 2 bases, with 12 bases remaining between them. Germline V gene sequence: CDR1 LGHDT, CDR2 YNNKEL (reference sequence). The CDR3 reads CASSTTTTNTGELFF. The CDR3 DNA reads TGTGCCAGCAGCACGACTACTACAAACACCGGGGAGCTGTTTTTT.

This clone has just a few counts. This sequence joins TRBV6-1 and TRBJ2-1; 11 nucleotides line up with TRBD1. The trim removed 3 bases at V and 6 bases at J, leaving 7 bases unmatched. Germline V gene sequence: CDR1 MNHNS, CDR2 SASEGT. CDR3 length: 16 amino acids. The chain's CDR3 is CASSDRTGGAFNEQFF. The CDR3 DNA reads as TGTGCCAGCAGTGATCGGACAGGGGGCGCTTTCAATGAGCAGTTCTTC.

Written as DNA, the CDR3 is TGTGCCTGGAGTCCCCCACAAGGAGGGAGCACTGAAGCTTTCTTT. Translating gives CAWSPPQGGSTEAFF. The chain couples TRBV30 to TRBJ1-1, with D unclear. The germline gives CDR1 GTSNPN, CDR2 SVGIG (reference sequence). The CDR3 is made up of 15 amino acids. Trimming stripped 2 bases from V and 4 bases from J, with 17 bases between.

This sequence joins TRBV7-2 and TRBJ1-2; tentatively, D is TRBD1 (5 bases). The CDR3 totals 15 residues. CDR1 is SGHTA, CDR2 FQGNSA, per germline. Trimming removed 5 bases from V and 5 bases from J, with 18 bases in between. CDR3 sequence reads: CASSGASTAGYGYTF. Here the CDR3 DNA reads TGTGCCAGCAGCGGGGCTTCGACTGCTGGGTATGGCTACACCTTC.

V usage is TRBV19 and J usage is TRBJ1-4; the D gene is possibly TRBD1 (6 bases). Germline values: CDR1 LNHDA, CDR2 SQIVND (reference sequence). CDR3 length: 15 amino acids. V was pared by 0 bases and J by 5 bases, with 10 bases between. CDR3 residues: CASSIDQQGNEKLFF. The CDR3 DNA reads TGTGCCAGTAGTATAGATCAGCAGGGGAATGAAAAACTGTTTTTT.

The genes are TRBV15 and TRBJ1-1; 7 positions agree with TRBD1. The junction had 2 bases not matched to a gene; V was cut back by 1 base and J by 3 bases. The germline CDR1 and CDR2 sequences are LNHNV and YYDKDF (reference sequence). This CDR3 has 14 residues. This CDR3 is CATSRGQGHTEAFF. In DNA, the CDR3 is TGTGCCACCAGCAGAGGACAGGGACACACTGAAGCTTTCTTT. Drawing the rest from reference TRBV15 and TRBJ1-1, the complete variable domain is DAMVIQNPRYQVTQFGKPVTLSCSQTLNHNVMYWYQQKSSQAPKLLFHYYDKDFNNEADTPDNFQSRRPNTSFCFLDIRSPGLGDTAMYLCATSRGQGHTEAFFGQGTRLTVV.

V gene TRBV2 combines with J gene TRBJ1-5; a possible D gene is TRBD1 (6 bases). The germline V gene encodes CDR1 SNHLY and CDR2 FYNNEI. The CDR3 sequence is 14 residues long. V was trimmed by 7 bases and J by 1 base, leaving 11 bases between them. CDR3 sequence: CASTGAISNQPQHF. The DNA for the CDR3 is TGTGCCAGCACAGGGGCCATAAGCAATCAGCCCCAGCATTTT.